The 7 T cell receptor beta chains below come from one sample, sequenced in a study of T cells after yellow fever vaccination (dated by TCRdb to between 2018 and 2020). The sample's treatment or condition label is to be understood as: live attenuated yellow fever vaccine strain. The method behind the library was 5' RACE. For sequencing, an Illumina HiSeq 2500 was employed. The public sequencing data were trimmed at Q25 with fastp and processed into clonotypes with MiXCR by TCRdb, which kept only in-frame beta chains. Under each unique CDR3 protein, matching rows form one entry showing the most common genes and DNA. Across this sample there are about 49,000 distinct CDR3 sequences, with 7% to 8.5% seen only once. 28% of the sample comes from the top ten. The material was CD8+ T cells sorted from PBMCs, obtained around 15 days after the first yellow fever vaccination. These receptors all stem from a man younger than 35 who received the YFV17D yellow fever vaccine.

This clonotype was seen repeatedly, ten times or more. The V call is TRBV5-5, the J call TRBJ2-7; D is possibly TRBD1 (5 bases). The germline CDR1 and CDR2 sequences are SGHKS and YYEKEE (reference sequence). V was shortened by 5 bases and J by 2 bases, with 11 bases between the two germline ends. The length of the CDR3 is 13 residues. CDR3 loop: CASSPGSTYEQYF. CDR3 nucleotides: TGTGCCAGCAGTCCAGGGTCTACCTACGAGCAGTACTTC.

This clonotype has at least ten counts. This sequence joins TRBV29-1 and TRBJ2-2; possible D gene TRBD1, 6 bases. V lost 7 bases and J lost 5, with 14 bases in between. From germline, CDR1 is SQVTM and CDR2 ANQGSEA. The length of the CDR3 is 13 residues. For the CDR3, the DNA is TGCAGCGCTCCCAGGGGAGTGACCGGGGAGCTGTTTTTT. This translates into CSAPRGVTGELFF.

This clonotype occurred many times. This sequence joins TRBV5-1 and TRBJ2-1, with D unresolved. CDR3 length: 15 residues. CDR1 and CDR2 (germline): SGHRS, YFSETQ. Trimming removed 2 bases at V and 2 bases at J, with 11 bases between. The CDR3 bases are TGCGCCAGCAGCTTCGGAGCCTTGACCTACAATGAGCAGTTCTTC. Translated, it gives CASSFGALTYNEQFF.

This clonotype was detected ten times or more. CDR3 DNA: TGCAGTGCTTATTATAGCGGGGACTCCTACGAGCAGTACTTC. Its translation: CSAYYSGDSYEQYF. This chain links TRBV20-1 with TRBJ2-7; 8 nucleotides line up with TRBD2. This CDR3 comprises 14 residues. The V and J ends lost 5 bases and 0 bases, in that order; junction bases with no gene match: 6. Germline V gene sequence: CDR1 DFQATT, CDR2 SNEGSKA (reference sequence).

The table lists this clonotype with many counts. The V gene is TRBV15, the J gene TRBJ2-1, with D uncertain. Germline V gene lookup returns CDR1 LNHNV and CDR2 YYDKDF (reference sequence). V dropped 0 bases and J dropped 0 bases, with 6 bases sitting between them. This CDR3 region has 15 residues. The CDR3 region has the DNA TGTGCCACCAGCAGAGATCGCAGCTCCTACAATGAGCAGTTCTTC. It is translated as CATSRDRSSYNEQFF.

This clonotype was seen many times. The J gene is TRBJ2-5, the V gene TRBV20-1; either TRBD1 or TRBD2 may supply D (5 bases each). Per germline, CDR1 DFQATT and CDR2 SNEGSKA (reference sequence). V gave up 5 bases and J gave up 5 bases, with 6 bases separating them. This CDR3 region has 10 residues. The CDR3 reads CSAEGETQYF. The CDR3 DNA reads as TGCAGTGCTGAGGGGGAGACCCAGTACTTC.

This clonotype was seen ten or more times. The chain links TRBV6-2 or TRBV6-3 to TRBJ2-7, with D hard to call. Trimming left V 4 bases short and J 5 bases short, with 12 bases between. The CDR3 runs 13 residues. Germline CDR1 MNHEY, CDR2 SVGEGT. The chain's CDR3 is CASSLSPRHEQYF. In DNA, the CDR3 is TGTGCCAGCAGTTTATCCCCTCGTCACGAGCAGTACTTC.